This entry describes one TCR beta chain. Its antigen has not been determined. The CDR3 numbers 12 residues from cysteine through phenylalanine. This entry keeps only the CDR3 DNA: 36 bases, framed from base 1. CDR1 and CDR2 are read off the germline V gene (reference sequence) as SEHNR and FQNEAQ. At the junction V is shortened by 1 base and J by 3 bases, with 4 bases in between. This sample is drawn from a study of cytomegalovirus exposure and HLA in healthy donors (dated by TCRdb to about 2017). Background for the entire study: An earlier analysis of approximately 590 of the donors reported more than 250 Gb of sequence data and roughly 100 million unique TCR beta sequences from 150 million to 200 million T cells. Roughly 300 gigabases of sequencing data and approximately 85 million unique TCR sequences were included in an early release covering several hundred HLA-typed donors. Among the approximately 430 genotyped donors, approximately 76% belonged to the genetic ancestry cluster associated with self-reported Caucasian donors. The study aimed to test whether signatures of past pathogen exposure could be identified by cataloging public T cell receptors. The study used immunosequencing to profile the T cell repertoires of approximately 650 subjects and linked those repertoires to cytomegalovirus serostatus. A separate validation cohort of 90 to 150 different subjects was used in addition to the 666-subject first cohort. High-throughput TCR immunosequencing, statistical association of individual TCRs with disease status, and machine learning were combined to predict cytomegalovirus infection status. A later analysis re-analyzed previously published TCR beta repertoires from roughly 600 donors and added high-resolution HLA genotyping to study TCR occurrence patterns. Rather than drawing on any new phenotypic data, the later analysis identified candidate immune exposures from TCR beta sequences and the way those sequences occurred across donors. In an earlier analysis of around 540 of the donors, high-throughput TCR beta sequencing was used to judge whether each TCR beta V gene segment behaved as functional or pseudogenic. Donor age, sex, ethnicity and CMV serostatus were collected together with the repertoire data. A later genetic analysis used genome-wide SNP genotypes for about 60% of the roughly 700 donors, treating that subset as a discovery cohort. All discovery cohort repertoires had been generated on a single sequencing platform. Both class I and class II loci were covered by HLA typing, at four-digit resolution. Typing coverage varied by locus: roughly 629-630 donors for A, B, C, DRB1 and DQB1; about 520 for DQA1; nearly 610 for DPA1; under 490 for DPB1. About five DR-DQ haplotypes were handled as single units for association and clustering, since linkage in the cohort was strong. On average, roughly 200,000 unique TCR beta nucleotide sequences were sequenced per donor among fewer than 500 genotyped donors of the cohort, with roughly 19% of those sequences being non-productive.

Overall results and qualifications from the work: A later analysis associated 16,951 TCR beta sequences with specific HLA alleles at a false discovery rate of 0.05. Most CMV-associated TCR beta chains appeared to be HLA-restricted in a later analysis, and the HLA associations seemed to be driven largely by CMV exposure. Because HLA typing was missing for some donors at each locus, association tests included only the typed subset. According to a later genetic analysis, donors in an Asian-associated ancestry cluster had fewer N-insertions in productive TCRs than the approximately 650-donor mean. A few of the identified cytomegalovirus-associated TCR beta chains were confirmed in vitro to be specific for cytomegalovirus antigens. In the study, some 180 TCR beta chains were listed as associated with cytomegalovirus. An earlier analysis of approximately 590 of the donors showed that most TCR beta V segments appeared in productive rearrangements either about 87% or about 30% of the time, which broadly matched IMGT annotations. In a later analysis, the rate of TCR association differed among HLA loci, with DRB1 alleles having the most associated TCRs and HLA-C alleles having the fewest. When HLA alleles, especially DR and DQ, strongly co-occurred, TCR associations were difficult to assign to individual alleles. A further reported finding was that TCR beta sequences accurately predicted the HLA-A and HLA-B alleles for most subjects in the first cohort. A later analysis found that HLA-associated TCR beta chains were more clonally expanded and had lower generation probabilities than equally common non-associated chains. The classifier was reported to diagnose cytomegalovirus status with high specificity and sensitivity in both the original cohort and the validation cohort. The authors suggested that the approach could potentially be generalized to other disease states and immunological phenotypes. In a later analysis, several top co-occurrence clusters were reported to appear linked to parvovirus B19, influenza, CMV and Epstein-Barr virus. An association between a missense DCLRE1C variant and V-gene and J-gene trimming of TCR beta chains was found in a later genetic analysis and replicated in an independent cohort. Most TCR sequences were observed very rarely across donors, whereas some public TCRs were present in many individuals. Because counts were too low, about 17 rarely observed V segments, including chromosome 9 orphons, were excluded from the earlier analysis of several hundred of the donors. Roughly uniform sequencing depth across donors was assumed in presence/absence analyses, although this assumption may not hold. A group of highly shared sequence variants was considered likely to be a technical artifact of the sequencing pipeline. Some IMGT-functional V segments, including TRBV6-2 and TRBV6-3, could not be distinguished by the 87-base-pair reads and were therefore excluded. This cohort had only TCR beta chains sequenced, and the lack of alpha or paired-chain data limited which features could be detected. The only immune exposure information available for the cohort was CMV serostatus. Linkage disequilibrium might explain the correlated functional status among segregating V segments, but an unknown experimental factor could not be ruled out.

The cohort consisted of hundreds of healthy bone marrow donors. At the time of sampling, all cohort members were nominally healthy, though unrecorded immune exposures were likely present. The donor was CMV seronegative and was included in the group of under 450 seronegative cohort members. A peripheral blood sample was collected from each donor, and TCR beta sequencing was performed on peripheral blood mononuclear cells. Genomic DNA was extracted from the blood cell samples with the Qiagen DNeasy Blood Extraction Kit. The library relied on the immunoSEQ multiplex PCR assay. For the multiplex PCR, a mixture combining 60 forward primers for TCR Vbeta segments and 13 reverse primers for TCR Jbeta segments was used. The CDR3 region of rearranged TCR beta genes was amplified from genomic DNA with a multiplex PCR assay. On the Illumina HiSeq System, the amplified TCR beta libraries were sequenced as 87-base-pair reads. As for how the authors treated the data: A later analysis counted 65 million to 90 million unique TCR beta chains across the 550 to 700 repertoires, and 9 million to 14 million of these chains were shared by at least two donors. A nearest-neighbor algorithm error-corrected the raw reads and collapsed the reads into unique sequences, merging closely related sequences to remove PCR and sequencing errors. V, D and J gene segments were assigned by aligning CDR3 sequences to IMGT reference sequences. For a sequence to be retained, a match of at least six nucleotides to both a V gene segment and a J gene segment was required. A rearrangement counted as productive if the CDR3 had no stop codons and remained in frame with V and J, and every other rearrangement counted as non-productive. Following IMGT convention, CDR3 was defined as the stretch from the second conserved V-encoded cysteine to the conserved J-encoded phenylalanine. In an earlier analysis of roughly 580 of the donors, sequences lacking an unambiguous match to a single V gene segment were excluded. In an earlier analysis of 450 to 750 of the donors, a V segment was called functional when productive rearrangements were above 56.7%, and segregating when the standard deviation between donors exceeded 5%. A statistical classification framework was developed to diagnose cytomegalovirus status using the catalog of TCR beta chain sequences. In a later analysis, TCR nucleotide sequences were compared against IMGT/GENE-DB human TR gene sequences so that V and J genes could be assigned. Using the TCRdist pipeline, a later analysis assigned CDR3 sequences along with most-parsimonious VDJ recombination scenarios. In a later analysis, each TCR beta chain was defined by its CDR3 amino acid sequence together with its V-gene family, and reads without a unique V-gene family were excluded. A later analysis removed 592 highly shared, low-generation-probability nucleotide sequences to deal with suspected cross-contamination and a sequencing artifact. A later analysis calculated a clonal expansion index for each public chain from normalized within-repertoire ranks of inferred template counts. In a later analysis, generation probabilities were computed using a VDJ recombination model fitted to out-of-frame rearrangements, and the results were checked against IGoR. In a later analysis, TCR-TCR, TCR-HLA and TCR-CMV co-occurrence was scored with hypergeometric tests, and a repertoire-size bias correction was applied to TCR pairs. A later analysis estimated false discovery rates by permuting HLA or CMV assignments 20 times. A later analysis grouped co-occurring TCRs with DBSCAN, adding TCRdist sequence similarity when clustering within HLA-allele-positive subsets. Repertoires with fewer than 30,000 or more than 120,000 public chains were left out of co-occurrence clustering, as were four to six repertoires with anomalous nucleotide sharing. Sourced from immuneACCESS, this table was stored by TCRdb with only in-frame sequences that have V and J called. A share of the clones is absent; for the studies checked, an unresolved V gene accounts for under half, and the remainder has no known explanation. D and trimming were read from the DNA, whereas the V and J calls and clone size are those reported in that table. The table held for this sample gives tens of thousands of clones. 3.5% to 4.5% of the sample lies in the top ten.

The clonotype originates from a male donor in good health and CMV-seronegative. Source material: PBMCs. This chain is built from TRBV7-9 and TRBJ2-7; the D gene cannot be resolved reliably. The CDR3 region: CASSLVGYEQYF. At the DNA level, the sequence is TGTGCCAGCAGCTTAGTCGGCTACGAGCAGTACTTC.